Following are 4 T cell receptor beta chains from one sample sequenced in a study of T-cell reconstitution after alpha-beta-depleted transplantation in children. Library preparation (for TCRbeta) was performed with unique molecular identifiers. TCRdb reprocessed the PCR reads with MiXCR, giving one entry per CDR3 protein. The data show under 300,000 distinct CDR3 sequences, with 9.5% to 13% seen just once and around 24% held by the top ten. The sample consisted of peripheral blood, taken 180 days after TCRalphabeta/CD19-depleted stem cell transplant. These receptor sequences come from a male patient between 2 and 10 years old who had a stem cell transplant for chronic granulomatous disease, so the T cells may come from the graft donor.

In this sample, this clonotype turned up many times. The chain recombines TRBV20-1 with TRBJ2-3; D is undetermined. The germline CDR1 and CDR2 sequences are DFQATT and SNEGSKA (reference sequence). This CDR3 is 11 amino acids long. V was cut by 2 bases and J by 6 bases, with 6 bases left in between. CDR3 region: CSARREDTQYF. The CDR3 bases are TGCAGTGCTAGAAGAGAGGATACGCAGTATTTT.

The chain is built from TRBV2 and TRBJ2-7; TRBD2 matches 12 bases. Looked up from germline, CDR1 is SNHLY and CDR2 is FYNNEI. Trimming removed 4 bases from V and 3 bases from J; junction bases left unmatched: 4. CDR3 length equals 15 residues. The CDR3 nucleotides are TGTGCCAGCAGTGCGGGGACTAGCGGGCTCTACGAGCAGTACTTC. It yields the protein CASSAGTSGLYEQYF.

This clonotype was counted a few times. The chain joins TRBV6-1 to TRBJ2-7; TRBD1 aligns across 10 bases. CDR3 length: 15 residues. CDR1 is MNHNS and CDR2 is SASEGT in the germline V gene. The V and J ends lost 4 bases and 1 base, in that order; junction bases with no gene match: 4. The CDR3: CASSVDRGLSYEQYF. CDR3 bases: TGTGCCAGCAGTGTTGACAGGGGGCTTTCCTACGAGCAGTACTTC.

This clonotype was counted ten times or more. The rearrangement links TRBV12-3 or TRBV12-4 to TRBJ2-1, with 11 bases lining up with TRBD2. CDR3 length: 17 amino acids. The trim removed 4 bases at V and 0 bases at J, leaving 5 bases unmatched. This chain's CDR3 is CASSSGLAESSYNEQFF. The CDR3 bases are TGTGCCAGCAGTTCGGGACTAGCGGAGAGCTCCTACAATGAGCAGTTCTTC.